The present T cell receptor (beta chain) was sequenced within a study of T-cell memory formation after mild COVID-19. Findings and limits, study-wide: Researchers found some responding clones in pre-infection memory, a sign that cross-reactive memory joined. Clones that got smaller from day 15 to 85 had even CD4/CD8, while clones growing later tipped toward CD4+.

Of note for this clonotype: Its target is not known.

Germline CDR1 is SGHRS and CDR2 is YFSETQ. The CDR3 is 14 residues long. V was pared by 6 bases and J by 3 bases, with 15 bases between. TCRdb ran MiXCR on the 5' RACE reads and lists one entry per CDR3 protein. The sample shows some 350,000 distinct CDR3 sequences, 10% to 15% of them seen only once. This sequence originates from a man younger than 35 who had mild COVID-19 (a few samples of this study predate the infection). Cell type and time point are not known. The chain is built from TRBV5-1 and TRBJ1-2, with D unresolved. Sequencing was performed on PBMCs or a T cell subset sorted from them (not recorded which). In DNA, the CDR3 is TGCGCCAGCAACCCTGTGGGTCCCGACTATGGCTACACCTTC. Its translation is CASNPVGPDYGYTF.